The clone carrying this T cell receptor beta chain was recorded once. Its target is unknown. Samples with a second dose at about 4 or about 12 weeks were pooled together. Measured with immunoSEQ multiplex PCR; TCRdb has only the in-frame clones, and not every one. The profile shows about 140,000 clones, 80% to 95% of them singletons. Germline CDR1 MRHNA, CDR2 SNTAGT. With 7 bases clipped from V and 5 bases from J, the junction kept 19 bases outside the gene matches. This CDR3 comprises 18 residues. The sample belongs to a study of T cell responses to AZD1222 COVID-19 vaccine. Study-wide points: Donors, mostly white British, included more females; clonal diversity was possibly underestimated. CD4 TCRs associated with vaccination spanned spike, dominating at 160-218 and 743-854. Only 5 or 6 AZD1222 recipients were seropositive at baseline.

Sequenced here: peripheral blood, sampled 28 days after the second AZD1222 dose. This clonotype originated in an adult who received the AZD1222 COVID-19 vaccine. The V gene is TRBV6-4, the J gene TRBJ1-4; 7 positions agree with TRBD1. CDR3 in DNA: TGTGCCAGCACAATTAAAAAACCACAGGGGCCCAGGAATGAAAAACTGTTTTTT. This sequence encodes CASTIKKPQGPRNEKLFF.